Following are 18 T cell receptor beta chains from one sample sequenced in a study of regulatory T cells in long-lasting Graves disease. Time point indicated: newly diagnosed GD, antithyroid drugs for less than 3 months. PBMCs were the source of the RNA used for TCR sequencing. To make TCR beta libraries, researchers used iRepertoire HTBI primers and Arm-PCR of CDR3 regions. TCRdb analysed the multiplex PCR reads with MiXCR anew, one entry per CDR3 protein. The sample lists approximately 560,000 distinct CDR3 sequences; roughly 16% were seen once. These data are also associated with another study on T cells in Graves' hyperthyroidism and ophthalmopathy.

The sequencing here drew on peripheral blood mononuclear cells (PBMCs), taken at new diagnosis, from a patient treated with antithyroid drugs. Source of these receptors: a man aged 18 to 30 with Graves disease.

There are many counts of this clonotype. This chain uses TRBV2 with TRBJ1-2, with TRBD1 as a possible D gene (6 bases). This CDR3 has 13 residues. Germline CDR1 is SNHLY and CDR2 is FYNNEI. The V gene lost 6 bases and the J gene lost 3 bases, with 11 bases spanning the gap. The CDR3 DNA sequence: TGTGCCAGCAGCGAGGACAGAGACTATGGCTACACCTTC. Residues: CASSEDRDYGYTF. Variable domain in full (rest from reference TRBV2 and TRBJ1-2): EPEVTQTPSHQVTQMGQEVILRCVPISNHLYFYWYRQILGQKVEFLVSFYNNEISEKSEIFDDQFSVERPDGSNFTLKIRSTKLEDSAMYFCASSEDRDYGYTFGSGTRLTVV.

For this clonotype: Since a much larger clone is just one base distant, this may be a read error. The chain employs TRBV30 and TRBJ2-1, with TRBD2 identical over 7 bases. V trimming: 7 bases; J trimming: 10 bases; junction bases outside the gene matches: 13. Germline V lookup: CDR1 GTSNPN, CDR2 SVGIG (reference sequence). The CDR3 sequence is 13 residues long. The CDR3 DNA reads TGTGCCTCGAGCAACAACCTAGCGGACGAGCAGTTCTTC. Protein sequence: CASSNNLADEQFF. The full variable domain, its missing parts supplied by reference TRBV30 and TRBJ2-1, is SQTIHQWPATLVQPVGSPLSLECTVEGTSNPNLYWYRQAAGRGLQLLFYSVGIGQISSEVPQNLSASRPQDRQFILSSKKLLLSDSGFYLCASSNNLADEQFFGPGTRLTVL.

This chain uses TRBV5-6 with TRBJ2-1; 9 nucleotides align to TRBD2. The V segment lost 6 bases and the J segment 3 bases; nucleotides outside the gene matches: 7. The CDR3 runs 15 residues. Per the germline V gene, CDR1 is SGHDT and CDR2 is YYEEEE. The CDR3 DNA reads as TGTGCCAGCAACTGGGGTAGCGGGAGCTACAATGAGCAGTTCTTC. Its protein product is CASNWGSGSYNEQFF.

There are a few counts of this clonotype. J is TRBJ2-4 and V is TRBV7-8, with D maybe TRBD1 (6 bases). Germline CDR1 reads SGHVS; CDR2 reads FQNEAQ. The CDR3 has 15 residues. Trimming cost V 1 base and J 3 bases, with 10 bases left between them. CDR3 in amino acids: CASSLDGGLKNIQYF. In nucleotides, the CDR3 is TGTGCCAGCAGCTTAGATGGGGGCCTCAAAAACATTCAGTACTTC.

This clonotype was detected many times. The chain links TRBV7-9 to TRBJ2-1; D is perhaps TRBD1 or TRBD2 (7 bases each). Trimming pared 1 base from V and 8 bases from J, leaving 18 bases between. This CDR3 region has 16 residues. Per germline, CDR1 SEHNR and CDR2 FQNEAQ (reference sequence). CDR3 residues: CASSLGGGDRGYEQFF. CDR3 nucleotides: TGTGCCAGCAGCTTAGGGGGAGGGGACAGAGGCTATGAGCAGTTCTTC.

The genes are TRBV30 and TRBJ1-3; maybe TRBD1 (5 bases). From germline, CDR1 is GTSNPN and CDR2 SVGIG (reference sequence). The V and J ends lost 0 bases and 3 bases respectively, with 6 bases between them. The CDR3 has 13 amino acids. The CDR3 coding sequence is TGTGCCTGGAGTGTGAGGGGTGGAAACACCATATATTTT. This translates into CAWSVRGGNTIYF.

This chain joins TRBV27 and TRBJ2-3; the D gene could be TRBD1 or TRBD2 (7 bases each). The CDR3 spans 17 residues. V was shortened by 5 bases and J by 2 bases, with 20 bases between the two germline ends. The germline gives CDR1 MNHEY, CDR2 SMNVEV (reference sequence). CDR3 DNA: TGTGCCAGCAGTCCCCTGGGGAGGGGGCGACTCACAGATACGCAGTATTTT. It translates to CASSPLGRGRLTDTQYF.

This clonotype was seen many times. A junction boundary mismatches the germline segment, possibly from a read error. V is TRBV20-1 and J is TRBJ2-1; possible D gene TRBD2, 5 bases. Germline CDR1 reads DFQATT; CDR2 reads SNEGSKA (reference sequence). CDR3 length: 15 residues. CDR3 amino acids: CSARVTRSSYNEQFF. The CDR3 DNA is TGCAGTGCCAGAGTTACTAGGAGCTCCTACAATGAGCAGTTCTTC.

The genes are TRBV6-2 or TRBV6-3 and TRBJ2-1, with a weak D call TRBD1 (5 bases). The CDR3 spans 12 residues. Germline loops: CDR1 MNHEY, CDR2 SVGEGT. The germline V and J ends were trimmed by 0 bases and 10 bases, with 7 bases remaining between them. In DNA, the CDR3 is TGTGCCAGCAGTTACTCGGGGCGGGAGCAGTTCTTC. It yields the protein CASSYSGREQFF.

This clonotype was counted many times. V gene TRBV2 combines with J gene TRBJ2-2; a weak D match, TRBD1 (5 bases). This CDR3 has 15 residues. V was pared by 6 bases and J by 3 bases, with 14 bases between. The V gene's germline CDR1 is SNHLY and CDR2 FYNNEI. The DNA of the CDR3 is TGTGCCAGCAGGGGTGGGGCCGCAGACACCGGGGAGCTGTTTTTT. It is translated as CASRGGAADTGELFF.

The table lists this clonotype with many counts. The chain carries TRBV20-1 and TRBJ2-3; no clear D gene. CDR1 and CDR2 from the germline V gene are DFQATT and SNEGSKA (reference sequence). V shed 5 bases and J shed 5 bases, with 8 bases lying between them. This CDR3 spans 11 amino acids. CDR3 DNA sequence: TGCAGTGCTTTCCACTTAGATACGCAGTATTTT. Amino acid sequence: CSAFHLDTQYF.

This clonotype was recorded many times. V gene TRBV11-2 combines with J gene TRBJ1-5; no clear D. Germline V lookup: CDR1 SGHAT, CDR2 FQNNGV. Trimming took off 1 base at V and 3 bases at J, with 4 bases between the two ends. This CDR3 spans 13 amino acids. CDR3 amino acids: CASSLGFNQPQHF. Written as DNA, the CDR3 is TGTGCCAGCAGCTTAGGTTTCAATCAGCCCCAGCATTTT. Full variable domain (remainder filled in from reference TRBV11-2 and TRBJ1-5): EAGVAQSPRYKIIEKRQSVAFWCNPISGHATLYWYQQILGQGPKLLIQFQNNGVVDDSQLPKDRFSAERLKGVDSTLKIQPAKLEDSAVYLCASSLGFNQPQHFGDGTRLSIL.

This clonotype showed up just a few times. The chain has TRBV7-6 and TRBJ1-2; tentative D call: TRBD1 (6 bases). The germline V and J ends were trimmed by 4 bases and 1 base, with 10 bases remaining between them. In germline, CDR1 is SGHVS, CDR2 FNYEAQ. This CDR3 is built from 14 residues. The CDR3 region is CASSSLDSNYGYTF. CDR3 bases: TGTGCCAGCAGCTCCCTGGACAGTAACTATGGCTACACCTTC.

The chain is built from TRBV5-1 and TRBJ2-5; 12 bases map to TRBD2. There are 15 residues in the CDR3. Germline CDR1 SGHRS, CDR2 YFSETQ. With 3 bases clipped from V and 6 bases from J, the junction kept 6 bases outside the gene matches. The CDR3 spells CASSSTSGSQKTQYF. The DNA for the CDR3 is TGCGCCAGCAGCTCGACTAGCGGGAGTCAAAAGACCCAGTACTTC.

This sequence joins TRBV7-9 and TRBJ1-1; D possibly corresponds to TRBD1 (5 bases). Trimming removed 1 base at V and 5 bases at J, with 14 bases between. CDR3 length: 15 residues. Germline CDR1 and CDR2: SEHNR and FQNEAQ (reference sequence). CDR3 nucleotide sequence: TGTGCCAGCAGCTTAGGCGCCCCAGGGATTACTGAAGCTTTCTTT. Its protein is CASSLGAPGITEAFF.

In its sample, this clonotype was seen many times. This rearrangement joins TRBV20-1 to TRBJ2-5, with D perhaps matching TRBD2 (5 bases). The CDR3 totals 12 residues. Germline values: CDR1 DFQATT, CDR2 SNEGSKA (reference sequence). Trimming took 5 bases from V and 5 from J, leaving 12 bases between them. CDR3 in DNA: TGCAGTGCTCCCCTAGGACTGGAGACCCAGTACTTC. Its protein is CSAPLGLETQYF.

This chain links TRBV14 with TRBJ2-7; D unclear. V gave up 4 bases and J gave up 7 bases, with 14 bases separating them. The CDR3 totals 13 residues. Germline CDR1 is SGHDN and CDR2 is FVKESK. The CDR3 bases are TGTGCCAGCAGCCGGGTAGGGTCAGGAGAGCAGTACTTC. This sequence encodes CASSRVGSGEQYF. Together with reference TRBV14 and TRBJ2-7, the CDR3 gives the full variable domain: EAGVTQFPSHSVIEKGQTVTLRCDPISGHDNLYWYRRVMGKEIKFLLHFVKESKQDESGMPNNRFLAERTGGTYSTLKVQPAELEDSGVYFCASSRVGSGEQYFGPGTRLTVT.

This clonotype turned up a few times. The CDR3: CASLLLAGSTGELFF. CDR3 nucleotide sequence: TGTGCCAGCCTGTTACTAGCGGGGTCCACCGGGGAGCTGTTTTTT. The chain links TRBV2 to TRBJ2-2; 10 nucleotides align to TRBD2. CDR3 size: 15 residues. V dropped 8 bases and J dropped 4; count of bases not matched to a gene: 7. The germline V gene has CDR1 SNHLY and CDR2 FYNNEI.